These 4 T cell receptor beta chains originate from one sample sequenced in a study of blood T cells in healthy people across ages. Together with a sample-barcoded 5' primer, a J-beta primer mix was included in a second PCR lasting roughly 6 to 12 cycles. TCRdb reprocessed the 5' RACE reads via MiXCR and lists one record per CDR3 protein. The sample has 1.5 million to 2 million distinct CDR3 sequences, approximately 28% seen once. Sequencing was carried out using blood. Receptor source: a woman aged 30 to 39 in good health.

This chain links TRBV5-1 with TRBJ1-6, with 9 bases aligning to TRBD1. Trimming removed 4 bases from V and 9 bases from J; junction bases left unmatched: 5. In germline, CDR1 is SGHRS, CDR2 YFSETQ. The CDR3 is 14 residues long. The CDR3 protein is CASSRGQGRSPLHF. As DNA, the CDR3 is TGCGCCAGCAGCCGGGGACAGGGACGTTCACCCCTCCACTTT. The full variable domain, its missing parts supplied by reference TRBV5-1 and TRBJ1-6, is KAGVTQTPRYLIKTRGQQVTLSCSPISGHRSVSWYQQTPGQGLQFLFEYFSETQRNKGNFPGRFSGRQFSNSRSEMNVSTLELGDSALYLCASSRGQGRSPLHFGNGTRLTVT.

This chain joins TRBV27 and TRBJ1-1; 7 bases line up with TRBD1. CDR1 and CDR2 from the germline V gene are MNHEY and SMNVEV (reference sequence). After removal of 4 bases from V and 5 bases from J, the junction contained 10 bases not matched to a gene. The CDR3 spans 15 residues. CDR3 amino acids: CASSWDSYGTTEAFF. In DNA form, the CDR3 reads TGTGCCAGCAGTTGGGACAGTTATGGTACAACTGAAGCTTTCTTT.

This clonotype has a count of ten or more. The genes are TRBV20-1 and TRBJ1-5; TRBD1 might be the D (6 bases). CDR3 length: 14 amino acids. Trimming pared 5 bases from V and 7 bases from J, leaving 18 bases between. Germline V gene lookup returns CDR1 DFQATT and CDR2 SNEGSKA (reference sequence). CDR3 in DNA: TGCAGTGCTCAAAGGGGGGGGATAAGCCAGCCCCAGCATTTT. As protein: CSAQRGGISQPQHF.

This clonotype was picked up a small number of times. V and J are TRBV12-3 or TRBV12-4 and TRBJ1-4; D is ambiguous. The CDR3 loop spans 14 amino acids. The germline V and J ends were trimmed by 6 bases and 4 bases, with 12 bases remaining between them. The CDR3 DNA follows: TGTGCCAGCAGGTCGGATTTAATTAATGAAAAACTGTTTTTT. Amino acid sequence: CASRSDLINEKLFF.